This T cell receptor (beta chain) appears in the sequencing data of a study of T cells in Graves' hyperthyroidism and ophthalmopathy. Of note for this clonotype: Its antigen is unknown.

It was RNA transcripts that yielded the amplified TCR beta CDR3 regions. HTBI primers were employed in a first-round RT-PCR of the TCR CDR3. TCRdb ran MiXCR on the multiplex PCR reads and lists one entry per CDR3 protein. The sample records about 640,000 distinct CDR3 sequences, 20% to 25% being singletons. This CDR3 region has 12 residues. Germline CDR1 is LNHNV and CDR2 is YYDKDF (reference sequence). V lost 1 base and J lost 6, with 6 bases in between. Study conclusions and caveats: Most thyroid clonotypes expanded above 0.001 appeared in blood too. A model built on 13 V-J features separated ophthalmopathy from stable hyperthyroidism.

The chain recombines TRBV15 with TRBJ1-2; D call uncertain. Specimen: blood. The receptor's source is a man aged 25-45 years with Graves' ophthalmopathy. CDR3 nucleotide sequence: TGTGCCACCAGCAGAGGACTCGATGGCTACACCTTC. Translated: CATSRGLDGYTF.